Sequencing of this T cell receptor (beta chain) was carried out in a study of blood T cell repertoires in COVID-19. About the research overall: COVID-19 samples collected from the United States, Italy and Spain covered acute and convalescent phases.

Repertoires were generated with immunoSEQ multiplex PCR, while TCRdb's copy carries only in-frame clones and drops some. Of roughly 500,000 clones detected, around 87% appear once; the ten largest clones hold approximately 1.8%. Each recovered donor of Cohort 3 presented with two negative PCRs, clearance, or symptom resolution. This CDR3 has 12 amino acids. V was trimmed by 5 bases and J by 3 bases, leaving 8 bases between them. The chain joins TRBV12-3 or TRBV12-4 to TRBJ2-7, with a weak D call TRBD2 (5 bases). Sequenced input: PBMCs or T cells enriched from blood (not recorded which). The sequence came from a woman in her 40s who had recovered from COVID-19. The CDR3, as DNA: TGTGCCAGCAGTCCCGCGGGCTACGAGCAGTACTTC. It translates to CASSPAGYEQYF.